The rows below give T cell receptor beta chains drawn from one sample of a study of human T cells and chemical hapten exposure. TCRdb independently ran MiXCR on the RACE reads; one entry per CDR3 protein. The table has 97,000 or so distinct CDR3 sequences, 25% to 35% seen once. Sequenced here: whole blood, sampled in connection with sensitization to the hapten diphenylcyclopropenone (DPC). These TCRs come from a man aged 40-55 years with alopecia areata. Some clones in this sample may be carry-over from other donors' samples. Both conserved end residues are part of each CDR3.

CDR3 protein | J gene | V gene
CASSLSTGPSSGELFF | TRBJ2-2 | TRBV5-1
CASSDSYSGANVLTF | TRBJ2-6 | TRBV13
CASSYSWDGTTGAFF | TRBJ1-1 | TRBV6-5
CASSLAGTGGQETQYF | TRBJ2-5 | TRBV7-2
CASSYTGTPGELFF | TRBJ2-2 | TRBV2
CASSQGGRYPDTQYF | TRBJ2-3 | TRBV18
CASSSRTRSGSADTQYF | TRBJ2-3 | TRBV7-8
CASSLSGRHTEAFF | TRBJ1-1 | TRBV5-1
CSARDRGDYEQYF | TRBJ2-7 | TRBV20-1
CASSFGGLWDEQFF | TRBJ2-1 | TRBV28
CASSPGTRGIGQFF | TRBJ2-1 | TRBV9
CSASRGGPAQDTQYF | TRBJ2-3 | TRBV20-1
CASRKQGWGNQPQHF | TRBJ1-5 | TRBV12-3/TRBV12-4
CASSQELSTEAFF | TRBJ1-1 | TRBV14
CASSQRSSGNTGELFF | TRBJ2-2 | TRBV3-1
CASSLIASGRTYEQYF | TRBJ2-7 | TRBV27
CASSYSMAGVKNIQYF | TRBJ2-4 | TRBV6-5
CASSTRGAGSGELFF | TRBJ2-2 | TRBV3-1
CASSLGQGVNTEAFF | TRBJ1-1 | TRBV7-9
CASSLPVGFPYEQYF | TRBJ2-7 | TRBV27
CASSQESQRAYNEQFF | TRBJ2-1 | TRBV3-1
CASSATGATIIGGFF | TRBJ2-1 | TRBV28
CASSLGQGARENTEAFF | TRBJ1-1 | TRBV5-1
CASSTGHSGANVLTF | TRBJ2-6 | TRBV11-2
CSAPENVRYNEQFF | TRBJ2-1 | TRBV20-1
CASSRDSRGYNEQFF | TRBJ2-1 | TRBV5-6
CSAQTDSSGNTIYF | TRBJ1-3 | TRBV20-1
CASSHGNREYYEQYF | TRBJ2-7 | TRBV3-1
CASSESDSSYEQYF | TRBJ2-7 | TRBV25-1
CASMGRVNEKLFF | TRBJ1-4 | TRBV28
CSACGQGREKLFF | TRBJ1-4 | TRBV20-1
CASSSLTGVVFF | TRBJ2-1 | TRBV28
CASSGRSAEQFF | TRBJ2-1 | TRBV9
CASRKQGLGNQPQHF | TRBJ1-5 | TRBV6-1
CASSAGDQETQYF | TRBJ2-5 | TRBV2
CTQKSTDTQYF | TRBJ2-3 | TRBV20-1
CASSHPSVDSYEQYF | TRBJ2-7 | TRBV28
CASSYRGQLNSPLHF | TRBJ1-6 | TRBV6-2/TRBV6-3